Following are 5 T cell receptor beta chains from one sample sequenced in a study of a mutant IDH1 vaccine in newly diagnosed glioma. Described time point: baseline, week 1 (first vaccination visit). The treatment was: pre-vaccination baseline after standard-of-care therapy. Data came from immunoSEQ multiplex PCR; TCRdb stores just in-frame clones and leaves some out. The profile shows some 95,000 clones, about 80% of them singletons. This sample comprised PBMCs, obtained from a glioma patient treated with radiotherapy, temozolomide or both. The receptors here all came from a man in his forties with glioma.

The CDR3, as DNA: TGTGCCAGCAGCGCCAAATTAGCGGGGGCTTCCTACGAGCAGTACTTC. The encoded protein is CASSAKLAGASYEQYF. The chain combines TRBV7-9 with TRBJ2-7; 9 bases match TRBD2. The V segment lost 5 bases and the J segment 1 base; nucleotides outside the gene matches: 9. In germline, CDR1 is SEHNR, CDR2 FQNEAQ (reference sequence). The CDR3 spans 16 residues. The full variable domain, in which reference TRBV7-9 and TRBJ2-7 provide the parts outside the CDR3, is DTGVSQNPRHKITKRGQNVTFRCDPISEHNRLYWYRQTLGQGPEFLTYFQNEAQLEKSRLLSDRFSAERPKGSFSTLEIQRTEQGDSAMYLCASSAKLAGASYEQYFGPGTRLTVT.

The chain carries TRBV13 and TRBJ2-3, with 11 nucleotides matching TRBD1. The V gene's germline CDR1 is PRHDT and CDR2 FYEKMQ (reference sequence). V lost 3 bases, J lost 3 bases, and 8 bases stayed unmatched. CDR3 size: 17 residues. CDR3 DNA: TGTGCCAGCAGCTTCTTCCCGGACAGGGGGCAAACAGATACGCAGTATTTT. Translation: CASSFFPDRGQTDTQYF.

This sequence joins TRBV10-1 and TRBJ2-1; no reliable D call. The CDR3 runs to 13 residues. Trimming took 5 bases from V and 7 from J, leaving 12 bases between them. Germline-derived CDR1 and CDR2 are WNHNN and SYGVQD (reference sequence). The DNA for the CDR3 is TGCGCCAGCAGTAGCCCGGATCGGAATGAGCAGTTCTTC. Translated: CASSSPDRNEQFF.

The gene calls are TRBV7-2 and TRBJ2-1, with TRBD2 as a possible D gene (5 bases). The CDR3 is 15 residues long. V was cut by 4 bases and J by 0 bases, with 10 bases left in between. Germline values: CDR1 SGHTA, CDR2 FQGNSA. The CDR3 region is CASSSTRGSYNEQFF. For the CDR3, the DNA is TGTGCCAGCAGCTCGACCCGGGGCTCCTACAATGAGCAGTTCTTC.

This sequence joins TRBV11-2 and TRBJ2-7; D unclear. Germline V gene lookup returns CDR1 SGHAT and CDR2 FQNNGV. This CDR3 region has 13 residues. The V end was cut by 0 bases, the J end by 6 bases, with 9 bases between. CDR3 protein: CASSLELLAEQYF. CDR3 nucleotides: TGTGCCAGCAGCTTAGAACTCCTCGCCGAGCAGTACTTC. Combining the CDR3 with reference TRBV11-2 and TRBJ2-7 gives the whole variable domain EAGVAQSPRYKIIEKRQSVAFWCNPISGHATLYWYQQILGQGPKLLIQFQNNGVVDDSQLPKDRFSAERLKGVDSTLKIQPAKLEDSAVYLCASSLELLAEQYFGPGTRLTVT.